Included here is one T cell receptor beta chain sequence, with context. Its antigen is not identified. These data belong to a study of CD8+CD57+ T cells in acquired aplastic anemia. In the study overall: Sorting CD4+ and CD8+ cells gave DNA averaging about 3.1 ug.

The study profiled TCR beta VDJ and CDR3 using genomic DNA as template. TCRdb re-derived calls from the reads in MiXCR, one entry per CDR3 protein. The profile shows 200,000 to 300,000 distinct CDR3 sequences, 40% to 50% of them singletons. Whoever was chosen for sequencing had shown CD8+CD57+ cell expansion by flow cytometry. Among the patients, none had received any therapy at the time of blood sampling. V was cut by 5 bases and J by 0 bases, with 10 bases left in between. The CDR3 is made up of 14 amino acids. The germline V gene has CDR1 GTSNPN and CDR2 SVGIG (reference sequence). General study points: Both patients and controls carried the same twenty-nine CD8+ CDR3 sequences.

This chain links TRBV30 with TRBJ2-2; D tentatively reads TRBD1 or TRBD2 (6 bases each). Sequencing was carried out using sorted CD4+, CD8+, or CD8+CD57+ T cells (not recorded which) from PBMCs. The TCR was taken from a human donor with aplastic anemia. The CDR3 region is CAWEGGSNTGELFF. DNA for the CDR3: TGTGCCTGGGAGGGGGGCTCGAACACCGGGGAGCTGTTTTTT.